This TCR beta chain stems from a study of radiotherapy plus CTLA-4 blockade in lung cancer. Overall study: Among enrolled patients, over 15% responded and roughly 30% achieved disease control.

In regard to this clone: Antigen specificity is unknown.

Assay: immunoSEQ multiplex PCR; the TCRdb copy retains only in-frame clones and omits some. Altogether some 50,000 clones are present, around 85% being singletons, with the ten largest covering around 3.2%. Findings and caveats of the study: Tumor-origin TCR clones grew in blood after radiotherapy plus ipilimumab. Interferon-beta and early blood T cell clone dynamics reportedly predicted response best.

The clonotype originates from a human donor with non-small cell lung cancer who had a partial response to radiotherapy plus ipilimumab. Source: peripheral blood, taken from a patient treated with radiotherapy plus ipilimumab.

CDR3 sequence reads: CASSLPGQAEQYF. For the CDR3, the DNA is TGTGCCAGCAGCTTACCGGGACAGGCCGAGCAGTACTTC. This chain connects TRBV7-9 to TRBJ2-7, with TRBD1 matching over 8 bases. This CDR3 has 13 amino acids. J was trimmed by 6 bases and V by 2 bases; bases with no gene match: 3. Looked up from germline, CDR1 is SEHNR and CDR2 is FQNEAQ (reference sequence). Drawing the rest from reference TRBV7-9 and TRBJ2-7, the complete variable domain is DTGVSQNPRHKITKRGQNVTFRCDPISEHNRLYWYRQTLGQGPEFLTYFQNEAQLEKSRLLSDRFSAERPKGSFSTLEIQRTEQGDSAMYLCASSLPGQAEQYFGPGTRLTVT.